This T cell receptor (beta chain) derives from a study of OX40 agonist ivuxolimab in advanced cancers. The overall study: Dose-escalation cases comprised hepatocellular carcinoma, melanoma, renal cell or head and neck cancer.

The assay was immunoSEQ multiplex PCR, and TCRdb's table has in-frame clones only and misses some. The data show 50,000 or so clones, with roughly four fifths seen just once and 0.75% held by the top ten. Germline CDR1 SNHLY, CDR2 FYNNEI. V was cut by 7 bases and J by 2 bases, with 12 bases left in between. The CDR3 totals 14 residues. The material sequenced was CD4+ or CD8+ T cells sorted from blood, taken in a trial of the OX40 agonist ivuxolimab. This receptor was obtained from an adult with an advanced solid tumor such as melanoma, head and neck, liver or kidney cancer. V usage is TRBV2 and J usage is TRBJ1-5; possibly TRBD1 for D (5 bases). Written as DNA, the CDR3 is TGTGCCAGCACCGGTTTGGGGGGCAATCAGCCCCAGCATTTT. It is translated as CASTGLGGNQPQHF.